This is a list of T cell receptor beta chains from one sample in a study of control samples from healthy donors and cancer patients. TCRdb keeps only in-frame clones here, not all; method: immunoSEQ multiplex PCR. The sample features 150,000 to 200,000 clones, with around 2% in its top ten. What was sequenced was blood. These receptors all come from a woman aged 25 to 39 in good health. Both conserved end residues are part of each CDR3. Each record gives: CDR3 length, J gene, D gene, V gene, CDR3 protein, CDR3 DNA. A D gene is named only where the DNA matches it firmly.

len: 13
j_gene: TRBJ2-7
d_gene: TRBD2
v_gene: TRBV27
CDR3aa: CASSPGGAYEQYF
CDR3nt: TGTGCCAGCAGCCCTGGGGGGGCCTACGAGCAGTACTTC

len: 11
j_gene: TRBJ1-1
d_gene: .
v_gene: TRBV12-3/TRBV12-4
CDR3aa: CASSFGPEAFF
CDR3nt: TGTGCCAGCAGTTTTGGACCCGAAGCTTTCTTT

len: 14
j_gene: TRBJ1-1
d_gene: .
v_gene: TRBV28
CDR3aa: CASSFFPLGTEAFF
CDR3nt: TGTGCCAGCAGTTTCTTCCCCCTCGGGACTGAAGCTTTCTTT

len: 13
j_gene: TRBJ1-2
d_gene: .
v_gene: TRBV7-9
CDR3aa: CASSLGTVYGYTF
CDR3nt: TGTGCCAGCAGCTTAGGGACGGTCTATGGCTACACCTTC

len: 16
j_gene: TRBJ2-1
d_gene: TRBD2
v_gene: TRBV11-2
CDR3aa: CASSFSSGGIYNEQFF
CDR3nt: TGTGCCAGCAGCTTTTCGAGCGGGGGGATCTACAATGAGCAGTTCTTC

len: 14
j_gene: TRBJ1-6
d_gene: .
v_gene: TRBV19
CDR3aa: CASSTRGLNSPLHF
CDR3nt: TGTGCCAGTAGTACCCGGGGCTTAAATTCACCCCTCCACTTT

len: 16
j_gene: TRBJ2-3
d_gene: .
v_gene: TRBV4-3
CDR3aa: CASSQDWSSSTDTQYF
CDR3nt: TGCGCCAGCAGCCAAGATTGGAGTTCTAGCACAGATACGCAGTATTTT

len: 15
j_gene: TRBJ1-5
d_gene: TRBD1
v_gene: TRBV27
CDR3aa: CASSRTGEMVRPQHF
CDR3nt: TGTGCCAGCAGTCGGACAGGGGAAATGGTCCGGCCCCAGCATTTT

len: 13
j_gene: TRBJ1-1
d_gene: .
v_gene: TRBV6-4
CDR3aa: CASSRRRNTEAFF
CDR3nt: TGTGCCAGCAGCAGGCGGAGGAACACTGAAGCTTTCTTT

len: 13
j_gene: TRBJ2-5
d_gene: .
v_gene: TRBV29-1
CDR3aa: CSVGASGPGTQYF
CDR3nt: TGCAGCGTGGGGGCCAGCGGGCCCGGGACCCAGTACTTC

len: 10
j_gene: TRBJ1-6
d_gene: .
v_gene: TRBV20-1
CDR3aa: CSARDDVISF
CDR3nt: TGCAGTGCTAGAGATGACGTAATCAGCTTT

len: 14
j_gene: TRBJ2-5
d_gene: TRBD1
v_gene: TRBV14
CDR3aa: CASSQEPQPGTEYF
CDR3nt: TGTGCCAGCAGCCAAGAACCCCAACCCGGGACAGAATACTTC

len: 15
j_gene: TRBJ1-6
d_gene: .
v_gene: TRBV4-1
CDR3aa: CASSQENRDNSPLHF
CDR3nt: TGCGCCAGCAGCCAAGAAAACAGAGATAATTCACCCCTCCACTTT